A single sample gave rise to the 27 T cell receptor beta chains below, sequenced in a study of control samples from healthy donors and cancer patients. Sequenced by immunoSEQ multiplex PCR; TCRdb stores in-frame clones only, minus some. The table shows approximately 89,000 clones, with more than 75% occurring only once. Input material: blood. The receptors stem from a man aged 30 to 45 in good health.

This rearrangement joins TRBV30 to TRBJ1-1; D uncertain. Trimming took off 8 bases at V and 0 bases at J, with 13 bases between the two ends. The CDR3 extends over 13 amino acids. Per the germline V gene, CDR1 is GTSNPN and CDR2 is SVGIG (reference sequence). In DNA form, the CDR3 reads TGTGCCGCACAGACCGGAATGAACACTGAAGCTTTCTTT. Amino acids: CAAQTGMNTEAFF.

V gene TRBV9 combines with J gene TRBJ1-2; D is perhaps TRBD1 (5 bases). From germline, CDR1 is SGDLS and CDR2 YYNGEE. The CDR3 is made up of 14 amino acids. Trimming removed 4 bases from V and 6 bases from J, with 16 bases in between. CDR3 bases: TGTGCCAGCAGCCCCACAGGTATCCGGGATGGCTACACCTTC. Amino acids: CASSPTGIRDGYTF.

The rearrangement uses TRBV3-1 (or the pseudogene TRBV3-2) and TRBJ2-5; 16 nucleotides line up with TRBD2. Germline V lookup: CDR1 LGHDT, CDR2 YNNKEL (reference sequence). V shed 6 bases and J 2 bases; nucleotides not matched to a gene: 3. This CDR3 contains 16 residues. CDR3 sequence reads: CASRPGLAGGQETQYF. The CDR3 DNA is TGTGCCAGCAGACCGGGACTAGCGGGGGGGCAAGAGACCCAGTACTTC.

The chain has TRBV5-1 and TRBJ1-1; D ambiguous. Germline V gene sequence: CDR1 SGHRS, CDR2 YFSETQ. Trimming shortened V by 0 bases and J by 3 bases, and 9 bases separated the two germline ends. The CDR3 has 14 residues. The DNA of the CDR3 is TGCGCCAGCAGCTTGGAACGGGCGGACACTGAAGCTTTCTTT. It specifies CASSLERADTEAFF.

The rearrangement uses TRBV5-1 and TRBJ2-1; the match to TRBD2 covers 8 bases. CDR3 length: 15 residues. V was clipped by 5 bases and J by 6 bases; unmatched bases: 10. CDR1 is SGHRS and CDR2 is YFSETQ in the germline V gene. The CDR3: CASRASGTRLNEQFF. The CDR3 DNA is TGCGCCAGCAGAGCGTCCGGGACTAGACTCAATGAGCAGTTCTTC.

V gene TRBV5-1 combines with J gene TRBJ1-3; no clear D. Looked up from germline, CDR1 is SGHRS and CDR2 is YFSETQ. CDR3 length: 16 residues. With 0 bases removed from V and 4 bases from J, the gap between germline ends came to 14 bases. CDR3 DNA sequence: TGCGCCAGCAGCTTGGGCGCTTCTTCCACGGGAAACACCATATATTTT. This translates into CASSLGASSTGNTIYF.

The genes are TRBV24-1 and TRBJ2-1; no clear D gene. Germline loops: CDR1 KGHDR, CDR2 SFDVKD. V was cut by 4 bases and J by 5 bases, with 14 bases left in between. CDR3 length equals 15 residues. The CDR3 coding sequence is TGTGCCACCAGTGAGAAAGGCTCTTACCACAATGAGCAGTTCTTC. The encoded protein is CATSEKGSYHNEQFF.

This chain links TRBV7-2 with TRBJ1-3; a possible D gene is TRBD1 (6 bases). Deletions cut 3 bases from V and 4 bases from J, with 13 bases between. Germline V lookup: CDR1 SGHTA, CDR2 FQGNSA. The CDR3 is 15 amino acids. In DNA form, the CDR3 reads TGTGCCAGCAGCTTTTGGGCAGGGGCAGGAAACACCATATATTTT. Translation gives CASSFWAGAGNTIYF.

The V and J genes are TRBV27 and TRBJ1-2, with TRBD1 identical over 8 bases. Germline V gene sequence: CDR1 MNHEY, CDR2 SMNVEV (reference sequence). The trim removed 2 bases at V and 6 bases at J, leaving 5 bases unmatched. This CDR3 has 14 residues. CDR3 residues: CASSLQGAGDGYTF. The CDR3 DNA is TGTGCCAGCAGTTTACAGGGGGCTGGCGATGGCTACACCTTC.

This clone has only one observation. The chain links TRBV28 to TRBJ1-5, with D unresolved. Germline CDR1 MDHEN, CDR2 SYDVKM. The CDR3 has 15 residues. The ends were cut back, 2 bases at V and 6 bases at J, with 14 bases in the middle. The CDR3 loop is CASSLTGKKSQPQHF. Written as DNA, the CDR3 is TGTGCCAGCAGTTTAACTGGGAAAAAGTCTCAGCCCCAGCATTTT. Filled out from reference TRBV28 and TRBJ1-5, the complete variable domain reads DVKVTQSSRYLVKRTGEKVFLECVQDMDHENMFWYRQDPGLGLRLIYFSYDVKMKEKGDIPEGYSVSREKKERFSLILESASTNQTSMYLCASSLTGKKSQPQHFGDGTRLSIL.

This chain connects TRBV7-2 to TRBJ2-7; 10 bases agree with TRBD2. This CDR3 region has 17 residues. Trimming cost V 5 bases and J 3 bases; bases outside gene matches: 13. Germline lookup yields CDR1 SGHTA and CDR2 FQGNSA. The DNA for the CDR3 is TGTGCCAGCAGCACCAGGGTAGCGGGGGGCCTCTTCTACGAGCAGTACTTC. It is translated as CASSTRVAGGLFYEQYF.

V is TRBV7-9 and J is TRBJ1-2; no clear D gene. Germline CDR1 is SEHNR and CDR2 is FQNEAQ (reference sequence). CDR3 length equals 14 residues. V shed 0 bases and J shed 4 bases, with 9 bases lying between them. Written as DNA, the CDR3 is TGTGCCAGCAGCTTAGCGGGTTTGGGCTATGGCTACACCTTC. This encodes CASSLAGLGYGYTF.

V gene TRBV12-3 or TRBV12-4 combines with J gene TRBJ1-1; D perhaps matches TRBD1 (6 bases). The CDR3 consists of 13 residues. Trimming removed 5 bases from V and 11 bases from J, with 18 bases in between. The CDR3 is CASSPGTFLPAFF. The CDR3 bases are TGTGCCAGCAGTCCCGGGACATTCTTACCCGCTTTCTTT.

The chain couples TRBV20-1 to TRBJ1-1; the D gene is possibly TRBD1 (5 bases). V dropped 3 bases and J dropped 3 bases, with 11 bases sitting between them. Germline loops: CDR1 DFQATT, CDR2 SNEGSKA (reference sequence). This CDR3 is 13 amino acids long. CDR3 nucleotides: TGCAGTGCTAGTCTTCCGGGACACACTGAAGCTTTCTTT. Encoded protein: CSASLPGHTEAFF.

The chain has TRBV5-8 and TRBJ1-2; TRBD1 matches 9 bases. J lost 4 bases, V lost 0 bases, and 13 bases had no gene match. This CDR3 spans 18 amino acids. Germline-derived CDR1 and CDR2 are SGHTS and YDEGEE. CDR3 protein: CASSLGLRDGTGRYGYTF. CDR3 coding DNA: TGTGCCAGCAGCTTGGGGTTACGAGATGGGACAGGGCGCTATGGCTACACCTTC.

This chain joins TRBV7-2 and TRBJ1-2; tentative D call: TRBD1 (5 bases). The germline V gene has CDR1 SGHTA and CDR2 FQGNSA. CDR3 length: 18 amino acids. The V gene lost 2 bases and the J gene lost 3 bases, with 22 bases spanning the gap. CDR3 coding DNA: TGTGCCAGCAGCTTAAAGGTCGGCGGGGCGGGCCGGTACTATGGCTACACCTTC. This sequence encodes CASSLKVGGAGRYYGYTF.

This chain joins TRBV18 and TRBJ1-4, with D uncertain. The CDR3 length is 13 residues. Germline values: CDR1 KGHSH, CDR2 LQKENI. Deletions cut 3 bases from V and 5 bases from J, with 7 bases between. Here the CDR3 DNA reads TGTGCCAGCTCACCCCGGGTCAATGAAAAACTGTTTTTT. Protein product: CASSPRVNEKLFF. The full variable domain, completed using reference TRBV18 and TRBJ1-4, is NAGVMQNPRHLVRRRGQEARLRCSPMKGHSHVYWYRQLPEEGLKFMVYLQKENIIDESGMPKERFSAEFPKEGPSILRIQQVVRGDSAAYFCASSPRVNEKLFFGSGTQLSVL.

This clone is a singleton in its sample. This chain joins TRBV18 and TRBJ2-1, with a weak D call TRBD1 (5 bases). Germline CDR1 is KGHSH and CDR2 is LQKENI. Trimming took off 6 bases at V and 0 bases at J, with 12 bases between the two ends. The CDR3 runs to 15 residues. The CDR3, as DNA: TGTGCCAGCTCTCTAGGGGTCTCCTCCTACAATGAGCAGTTCTTC. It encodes CASSLGVSSYNEQFF.

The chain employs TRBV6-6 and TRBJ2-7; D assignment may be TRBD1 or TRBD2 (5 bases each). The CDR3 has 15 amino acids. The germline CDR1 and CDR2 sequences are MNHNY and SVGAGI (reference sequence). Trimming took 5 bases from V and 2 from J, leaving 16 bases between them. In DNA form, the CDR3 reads TGTGCCAGCAGTAGAGACGGGACGCCTCCCTACGAGCAGTACTTC. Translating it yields CASSRDGTPPYEQYF.

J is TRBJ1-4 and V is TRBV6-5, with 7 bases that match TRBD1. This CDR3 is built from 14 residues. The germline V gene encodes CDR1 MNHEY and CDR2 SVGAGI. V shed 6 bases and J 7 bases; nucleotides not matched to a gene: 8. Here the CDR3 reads CASSRGMRGEKLFF. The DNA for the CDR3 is TGTGCCAGCAGCAGGGGGATGAGAGGTGAAAAACTGTTTTTT.

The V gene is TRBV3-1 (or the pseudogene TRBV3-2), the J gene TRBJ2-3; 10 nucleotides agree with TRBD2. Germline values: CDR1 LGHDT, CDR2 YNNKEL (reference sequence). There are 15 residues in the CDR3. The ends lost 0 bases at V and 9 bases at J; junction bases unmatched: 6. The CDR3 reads CASSQDELAGLTQYF. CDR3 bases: TGTGCCAGCAGCCAAGATGAACTAGCGGGGCTCACGCAGTATTTT.

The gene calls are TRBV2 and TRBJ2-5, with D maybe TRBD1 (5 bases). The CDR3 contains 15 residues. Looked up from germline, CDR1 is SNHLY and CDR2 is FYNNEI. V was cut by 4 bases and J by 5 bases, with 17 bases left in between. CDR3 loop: CASSVVQGNGETQYF. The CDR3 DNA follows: TGTGCCAGCAGTGTGGTTCAGGGAAATGGGGAGACCCAGTACTTC.

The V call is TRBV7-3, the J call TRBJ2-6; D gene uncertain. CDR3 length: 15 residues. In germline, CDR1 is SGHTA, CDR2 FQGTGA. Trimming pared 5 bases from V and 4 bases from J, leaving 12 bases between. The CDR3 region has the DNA TGTGCCAGCAGCCCCGGATCCCCCGGGGCCAACGTCCTGACTTTC. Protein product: CASSPGSPGANVLTF.

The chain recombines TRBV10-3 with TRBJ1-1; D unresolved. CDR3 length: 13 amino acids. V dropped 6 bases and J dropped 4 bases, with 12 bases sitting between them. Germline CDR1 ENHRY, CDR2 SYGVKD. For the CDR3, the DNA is TGTGCCATCAGGGACTCCATGGGCACTGAAGCTTTCTTT. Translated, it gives CAIRDSMGTEAFF.

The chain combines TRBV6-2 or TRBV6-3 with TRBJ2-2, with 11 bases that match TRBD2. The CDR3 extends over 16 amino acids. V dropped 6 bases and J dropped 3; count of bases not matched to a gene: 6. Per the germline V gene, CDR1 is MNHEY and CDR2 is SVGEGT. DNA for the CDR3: TGTGCCAGCAGGCCTACTAGCGGGGGCTACACCGGGGAGCTGTTTTTT. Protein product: CASRPTSGGYTGELFF.

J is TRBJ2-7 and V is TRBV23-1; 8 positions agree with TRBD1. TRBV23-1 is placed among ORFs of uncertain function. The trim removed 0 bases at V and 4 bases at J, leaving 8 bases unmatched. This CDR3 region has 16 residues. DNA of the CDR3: TGCGCCAGCAGTCAATCCGGGCAGGGGGCTAGGTACGAGCAGTACTTC. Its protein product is CASSQSGQGARYEQYF.

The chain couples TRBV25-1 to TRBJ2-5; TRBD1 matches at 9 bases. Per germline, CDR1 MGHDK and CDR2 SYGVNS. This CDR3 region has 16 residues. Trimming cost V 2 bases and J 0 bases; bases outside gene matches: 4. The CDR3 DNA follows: TGTGCCAGCAGTGAAAGACAGGGGGTGTACCAAGAGACCCAGTACTTC. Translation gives CASSERQGVYQETQYF.